These 21 T cell receptor beta chains originate from one sample sequenced in a study of shared clonotypes between healthy human individuals. Libraries were prepared by immunoSEQ multiplex PCR; TCRdb keeps only in-frame clonotypes and omits some of them. The sample consists of millions of clones, around 90% of them appearing once. Material: naive CD4+ T cells sorted from blood. The subset is: CD45RA+ positively selected. The receptors originated from a man younger than 35 in good health.

The CDR3 region has the DNA TGTGCCAGCAGTCGCCGGGACTTCCGATCCCAAGAGACCCAGTACTTC. Its translation is CASSRRDFRSQETQYF. The rearrangement links TRBV28 to TRBJ2-5, with a weak D call TRBD2 (6 bases). V lost 5 bases and J lost 1, with 17 bases in between. The germline V gene encodes CDR1 MDHEN and CDR2 SYDVKM. The CDR3 is made up of 16 amino acids.

The genes are TRBV10-3 and TRBJ2-7; 10 positions match TRBD1. Germline CDR1 and CDR2: ENHRY and SYGVKD. The CDR3 is made up of 14 amino acids. V was clipped by 4 bases and J by 6 bases; unmatched bases: 6. CDR3 nucleotides: TGTGCCATCAGTGCCGGGACAGGGGCTATCGAGCAGTACTTC. Amino acids: CAISAGTGAIEQYF.

V gene TRBV5-1 combines with J gene TRBJ2-7; 10 bases map to TRBD1. V was pared by 4 bases and J by 5 bases, with 0 bases of the junction left unmatched. Germline loops: CDR1 SGHRS, CDR2 YFSETQ. The CDR3 loop spans 12 amino acids. CDR3 sequence reads: CASSGQGDEQYF. CDR3 nucleotide sequence: TGCGCCAGCAGCGGACAGGGGGACGAGCAGTACTTC.

V gene TRBV5-1 combines with J gene TRBJ2-3, with 7 positions matching TRBD1. Germline values: CDR1 SGHRS, CDR2 YFSETQ. J lost 2 bases, V lost 0 bases, and 6 bases had no gene match. The CDR3 is 16 residues long. The CDR3 sequence: CASSLVTGSVTDTQYF. The CDR3 nucleotides read TGCGCCAGCAGCTTGGTGACAGGGAGTGTCACAGATACGCAGTATTTT.

J is TRBJ2-1 and V is TRBV30, with 11 bases fitting TRBD2. The CDR3 extends over 18 amino acids. Germline CDR1 and CDR2: GTSNPN and SVGIG (reference sequence). V shed 0 bases, J shed 2 bases, and the junction held 9 bases outside the gene matches. CDR3 amino acids: CAWSVTRTSGPTYNEQFF. CDR3 in DNA: TGTGCCTGGAGTGTAACCCGGACTAGCGGGCCCACCTACAATGAGCAGTTCTTC.

The J gene is TRBJ2-3, the V gene TRBV28; TRBD2 agrees at 7 bases. CDR3 length equals 13 residues. J gave up 6 bases and V 5 bases, and 5 bases lay outside the gene matches. CDR1 and CDR2 from the germline V gene are MDHEN and SYDVKM. The DNA for the CDR3 is TGTGCCAGCAGTCGGGACTATCGGGATACGCAGTATTTT. Translation: CASSRDYRDTQYF. The full variable domain, completed using reference TRBV28 and TRBJ2-3, is DVKVTQSSRYLVKRTGEKVFLECVQDMDHENMFWYRQDPGLGLRLIYFSYDVKMKEKGDIPEGYSVSREKKERFSLILESASTNQTSMYLCASSRDYRDTQYFGPGTRLTVL.

The J gene is TRBJ2-7, the V gene TRBV11-2, with D possibly TRBD2 on 6 matching bases. Germline lookup yields CDR1 SGHAT and CDR2 FQNNGV. The CDR3 covers 12 residues. With 4 bases removed from V and 13 bases from J, the gap between germline ends came to 17 bases. CDR3 loop: CASSSDHSSGYF. The CDR3, as DNA: TGTGCCAGCAGCTCAGATCATAGTAGCGGTTACTTC.

V is TRBV5-1 and J is TRBJ2-2; TRBD2 is a possible D gene (6 bases). The germline CDR1 and CDR2 sequences are SGHRS and YFSETQ. V was trimmed by 4 bases and J by 5 bases, leaving 15 bases between them. CDR3 length: 15 amino acids. CDR3 DNA: TGCGCCAGCAGCCTCCGGGAGCAGAATACCGGGGAGCTGTTTTTT. It specifies CASSLREQNTGELFF.

The chain links TRBV6-1 to TRBJ2-7, with 7 bases identical to TRBD1. Germline CDR1 reads MNHNS; CDR2 reads SASEGT. The CDR3 contains 15 residues. V lost 1 base and J lost 0; bases outside the gene matches: 3. The CDR3 sequence is CASSEVRGTSYEQYF. CDR3 DNA sequence: TGTGCCAGCAGTGAAGTCAGGGGGACCTCCTACGAGCAGTACTTC.

This chain uses TRBV7-2 with TRBJ2-1; TRBD2 agrees at 11 bases. The CDR3 length is 15 residues. CDR1 is SGHTA and CDR2 is FQGNSA in the germline V gene. Germline trimming cut 2 bases from V and 8 bases from J; bases unmatched to any gene: 5. CDR3: CASSLLGLAEDEQFF. CDR3 coding DNA: TGTGCCAGCAGCTTATTGGGACTAGCGGAGGATGAGCAGTTCTTC.

The J gene is TRBJ2-5, the V gene TRBV25-1; 12 positions match TRBD2. Germline V gene sequence: CDR1 MGHDK, CDR2 SYGVNS. Losses at the gene ends were 4 bases for V and 2 bases for J; bases not matched to a gene: 2. This CDR3 spans 15 amino acids. The CDR3 region has the DNA TGTGCCAGCAGTGCTCTAGCGGGGGGGCAAGAGACCCAGTACTTC. Amino acids: CASSALAGGQETQYF.

The chain is built from TRBV2 and TRBJ2-7, with 10 nucleotides matching TRBD1. J was trimmed by 7 bases and V by 7 bases; bases with no gene match: 7. CDR1 SNHLY and CDR2 FYNNEI come from the germline V gene. The CDR3 is made up of 13 amino acids. CDR3 sequence (DNA): TGTGCCAGCACGACAGGGGGCGCGGGGGAGCAGTACTTC. Protein product: CASTTGGAGEQYF.

This rearrangement joins TRBV18 to TRBJ1-2; D uncertain. CDR1 and CDR2 from the germline V gene are KGHSH and LQKENI. Trimming took off 2 bases at V and 1 base at J, with 14 bases between the two ends. The CDR3 sequence is 16 residues long. The CDR3 loop is CASSPDGTAINYGYTF. CDR3 nucleotide sequence: TGTGCCAGCTCACCAGACGGCACAGCCATTAACTATGGCTACACCTTC.

The chain is built from TRBV7-2 and TRBJ2-7; D ambiguous. V lost 0 bases and J lost 4, with 13 bases in between. The CDR3 loop spans 15 amino acids. Germline lookup yields CDR1 SGHTA and CDR2 FQGNSA. CDR3 coding DNA: TGTGCCAGCAGCTTAGCGGGCGGAACCTCATACGAGCAGTACTTC. It is translated as CASSLAGGTSYEQYF.

CDR3 sequence reads: CARQRPIREGAFF. CDR3 sequence (DNA): TGTGCCCGACAAAGGCCAATAAGAGAAGGAGCTTTCTTT. The gene calls are TRBV2 and TRBJ1-1; D not resolved. The V gene lost 11 bases and the J gene lost 10 bases, with 23 bases spanning the gap. Germline values: CDR1 SNHLY, CDR2 FYNNEI. This CDR3 is 13 amino acids long.

V usage is TRBV2 and J usage is TRBJ2-5, with D possibly matching TRBD1 (6 bases). The CDR3 length is 12 residues. Germline V lookup: CDR1 SNHLY, CDR2 FYNNEI. V was cut by 8 bases and J by 5 bases, with 12 bases left in between. The CDR3 nucleotides read TGTGCCAGCCAGGGGCCCGGCGAGACCCAGTACTTC. Translation gives CASQGPGETQYF.

This chain uses TRBV7-9 with TRBJ2-7, with a weak D call TRBD2 (5 bases). CDR1 and CDR2 from the germline V gene are SEHNR and FQNEAQ (reference sequence). CDR3 length equals 14 residues. Trimming stripped 1 base from V and 2 bases from J, with 9 bases between. The CDR3: CASSLEGLAYEQYF. CDR3 sequence (DNA): TGTGCCAGCAGCTTAGAAGGACTCGCCTACGAGCAGTACTTC.

This clone was detected only once. The genes are TRBV10-2 and TRBJ2-7, with a tentative D call TRBD2 (5 bases). V was clipped by 4 bases and J by 2 bases, with 18 bases between them. This CDR3 comprises 16 residues. The germline V gene encodes CDR1 WSHSY and CDR2 SAAADI. The CDR3 coding sequence is TGCGCCAGCAGTGGGGCTGGGGAGTCCAAGCCCTACGAGCAGTACTTC. Amino acid sequence: CASSGAGESKPYEQYF.

This chain connects TRBV25-1 to TRBJ1-1; D call uncertain. The V gene lost 4 bases and the J gene lost 3 bases, with 9 bases spanning the gap. Germline CDR1 is MGHDK and CDR2 is SYGVNS. There are 13 residues in the CDR3. CDR3 DNA: TGTGCCAGCAGTGGAAGGTGGGACACTGAAGCTTTCTTT. As protein: CASSGRWDTEAFF.

V and J are TRBV4-1 and TRBJ2-7; the match to TRBD1 covers 8 bases. The CDR3 contains 15 residues. CDR1 and CDR2 from the germline V gene are MGHRA and YSYEKL. V was clipped by 1 base and J by 6 bases; unmatched bases: 8. The CDR3 here is CASSQVDRAGREQYF. In DNA form, the CDR3 reads TGCGCCAGCAGCCAAGTGGACAGGGCTGGACGCGAGCAGTACTTC.

This chain joins TRBV5-1 and TRBJ1-2; D gene unclear. V was clipped by 4 bases and J by 4 bases, with 14 bases between them. The germline V gene has CDR1 SGHRS and CDR2 YFSETQ. This CDR3 has 14 residues. The DNA of the CDR3 is TGCGCCAGCAGCCCATTCATGGAGGGCTATGGCTACACCTTC. Translation: CASSPFMEGYGYTF.